This TCR beta chain derives from a study of identical twins. In germline, CDR1 is LNHNV, CDR2 YYDKDF (reference sequence). The CDR3 runs 15 residues. The V end lost 4 bases, the J end lost 6 bases, and 18 bases lay between the germline ends. Only a few counts were recorded for this clonotype. TCRdb reprocessed the 5' RACE reads with MiXCR, giving one entry per CDR3 protein. The table includes approximately 260,000 distinct CDR3 sequences, around an eighth detected once. The chain couples TRBV15 to TRBJ1-2; D is perhaps TRBD1 (5 bases). The sequenced material came from memory (CD45RO+) T cells sorted from blood. This clonotype originated in a young woman in good health. CDR3 region: CATSTRIPGRNGYTF. The CDR3 bases are TGTGCCACCAGCACCCGAATTCCGGGACGGAATGGCTACACCTTC.